This entry lists 6 T cell receptor beta chains sequenced from one sample in a study of cytomegalovirus exposure and HLA in healthy donors. TCRdb keeps only in-frame clones here, not all; method: immunoSEQ multiplex PCR. This table holds hundreds of thousands of clones, around nine tenths found once. The specimen sequenced was PBMCs. The receptors here all came from a man in his late teens or twenties in good health and CMV-seronegative.

The chain links TRBV7-9 to TRBJ1-1, with 7 bases lining up with TRBD1. Germline CDR1 SEHNR, CDR2 FQNEAQ (reference sequence). The CDR3 is made up of 16 amino acids. Trimming removed 5 bases from V and 1 base from J; junction bases left unmatched: 10. CDR3 sequence (DNA): TGTGCCAGCAGCACTACGACAGGGCCAAGGAACACTGAAGCTTTCTTT. This codes for CASSTTTGPRNTEAFF.

The rearrangement joins TRBV4-3 to TRBJ2-2, with D maybe TRBD2 (6 bases). The V end was cut by 0 bases, the J end by 5 bases, with 10 bases between. The CDR3 length is 15 residues. CDR1 and CDR2 (germline): LGHNA, YSLEER. The CDR3 sequence: CASSQEGTPTGELFF. CDR3 sequence (DNA): TGCGCCAGCAGCCAAGAAGGGACTCCGACCGGGGAGCTGTTTTTT.

The J gene is TRBJ1-6, the V gene TRBV27; D remains ambiguous. The germline V gene encodes CDR1 MNHEY and CDR2 SMNVEV (reference sequence). V was shortened by 5 bases and J by 4 bases, with 9 bases between the two germline ends. The CDR3 has 14 residues. The CDR3 loop is CASSPGVYNSPLHF. The CDR3 DNA reads as TGTGCCAGCAGTCCCGGAGTGTATAATTCACCCCTCCACTTT.

Comment on this clone: This specimen includes other DNA sequences encoding the same CDR3. The chain employs TRBV5-4 and TRBJ1-4; 8 bases map to TRBD1. Germline V gene lookup returns CDR1 SGHNT and CDR2 YYREEE (reference sequence). CDR3 length: 14 residues. V lost 0 bases to trimming and J lost 8 bases; unmatched junction nucleotides: 3. CDR3 sequence (DNA): TGTGCCAGCAGCTTGGACAGGGGGAGGGAAAAACTGTTTTTT. Translated, it gives CASSLDRGREKLFF.

The chain combines TRBV5-5 with TRBJ2-7; TRBD2 might be the D (6 bases). CDR1 is SGHKS and CDR2 is YYEKEE in the germline V gene (reference sequence). With 3 bases removed from V and 0 bases from J, the gap between germline ends came to 19 bases. The CDR3 contains 17 residues. CDR3 loop: CASSSSSWAGSSYEQYF. The CDR3 nucleotides are TGTGCCAGCAGCTCATCCTCGTGGGCGGGGAGCTCCTACGAGCAGTACTTC. The full variable domain, rest sourced from reference TRBV5-5 and TRBJ2-7, is DAGVTQSPTHLIKTRGQQVTLRCSPISGHKSVSWYQQVLGQGPQFIFQYYEKEERGRGNFPDRFSARQFPNYSSELNVNALLLGDSALYLCASSSSSWAGSSYEQYFGPGTRLTVT.

The chain employs TRBV5-6 and TRBJ2-2; D is possibly TRBD2 (5 bases). V was trimmed by 0 bases and J by 6 bases, leaving 12 bases between them. Germline V gives CDR1 SGHDT, CDR2 YYEEEE. The CDR3 totals 15 residues. CDR3 sequence (DNA): TGTGCCAGCAGCTTGGAACTAGTCGATTCCGGGGAGCTGTTTTTT. This gives the protein CASSLELVDSGELFF.